This T cell receptor beta chain was identified during a study of cytomegalovirus exposure and HLA in healthy donors. Background on the study: Drawn from HLA-typed donors, about 85 million unique TCRs were held in an early data release. Whole-study results and caveats: Rare sequences made up most TCRs, while some public TCRs were found in many donors. Accurate prediction of most subjects' HLA-A and HLA-B alleles from TCR beta sequences was reported.

The CDR3 length is 16 residues. Deletions cut 5 bases from V and 3 bases from J, with 17 bases between. CDR1 is LNHDA, CDR2 SQIVND, per germline (reference sequence). 60 Vbeta and 13 Jbeta primers were used in PCR. The data were produced by immunoSEQ multiplex PCR, yet TCRdb's version contains in-frame clones alone and is incomplete. Of about 92,000 clones in the sample, approximately 71% were seen once. Healthy bone marrow donors formed the donor group. Turning to this clone: Its antigen is unknown.

Sequencing used PBMCs. This TCR came from a man in his forties or fifties in good health and CMV-seronegative. The gene calls are TRBV19 and TRBJ1-5; D gene unclear. The DNA of the CDR3 is TGTGCCAGTAGTCGATCGGAGAACGACCACAATCAGCCCCAGCATTTT. Protein: CASSRSENDHNQPQHF.